Shown below are 32 T cell receptor beta chains from a single sample sequenced in a study of T cell responses to AZD1222 COVID-19 vaccine. The protocol was immunoSEQ multiplex PCR, while the TCRdb copy is restricted to in-frame clones and leaves out a portion. The table shows over 150,000 clones, with around 92% occurring only once. The sample was peripheral blood, taken on day 0 of AZD1222 vaccination. The source is an adult in good health.

V and J are TRBV30 and TRBJ1-4; 10 nucleotides match TRBD1. Germline CDR1 GTSNPN, CDR2 SVGIG (reference sequence). There are 15 residues in the CDR3. J was trimmed by 8 bases and V by 1 base; bases with no gene match: 7. The CDR3 coding sequence is TGTGCCTGGAGTGCCGGGACAGGGGTGAGCGAAAAACTGTTTTTT. Amino acids: CAWSAGTGVSEKLFF.

This clone occurred once. The chain joins TRBV5-1 to TRBJ1-6; no definite D call. Germline CDR1 and CDR2: SGHRS and YFSETQ. The ends were cut back, 0 bases at V and 11 bases at J, with 15 bases in the middle. CDR3 length: 15 amino acids. Here the CDR3 reads CASSLDPGWRAPLHF. In DNA form, the CDR3 reads TGCGCCAGCAGCTTGGATCCGGGATGGAGGGCACCCCTCCACTTT.

In DNA, the CDR3 is TGTGCCACCAGCAGAGATCGGACGAACACTGAAGCTTTCTTT. This translates into CATSRDRTNTEAFF. V and J are TRBV15 and TRBJ1-1; D remains unclear. Between the trimmed V and J ends, which lost 0 bases and 1 base, there was a span of 6 bases. The germline CDR1 and CDR2 sequences are LNHNV and YYDKDF (reference sequence). This CDR3 spans 14 amino acids.

The chain combines TRBV6-1 with TRBJ1-5; TRBD1 agrees at 8 bases. The CDR3 covers 14 residues. J gave up 2 bases and V 3 bases, and 0 bases lay outside the gene matches. The germline CDR1 and CDR2 sequences are MNHNS and SASEGT. CDR3 nucleotide sequence: TGTGCCAGCAGTGAGACAGGGGGCAATCAGCCCCAGCATTTT. It codes for CASSETGGNQPQHF.

The genes are TRBV30 and TRBJ1-1, with D tentatively TRBD1 (6 bases). Germline V gene lookup returns CDR1 GTSNPN and CDR2 SVGIG (reference sequence). CDR3 length equals 14 residues. The germline V and J ends were trimmed by 5 bases and 3 bases, with 16 bases remaining between them. This CDR3 reads CAWGVIGGDTEAFF. CDR3 nucleotide sequence: TGTGCCTGGGGCGTCATAGGGGGAGACACTGAAGCTTTCTTT.

The chain is built from TRBV6-5 and TRBJ1-3; D gene ambiguous. Germline V gives CDR1 MNHEY, CDR2 SVGAGI. The CDR3 length is 13 residues. The V end lost 0 bases, the J end lost 5 bases, and 5 bases lay between the germline ends. CDR3 in DNA: TGTGCCAGCAGTTACTCGAGGAGAAACACCATATATTTT. Protein: CASSYSRRNTIYF.

This chain links TRBV27 with TRBJ1-5, with 7 positions matching TRBD1. V lost 7 bases and J lost 6; bases outside the gene matches: 12. The CDR3 is made up of 15 amino acids. Germline V CDR1 and CDR2: MNHEY, SMNVEV (reference sequence). The CDR3 loop reads CASKMGRGISQPQHF. DNA of the CDR3: TGTGCCAGCAAAATGGGCAGGGGGATAAGTCAGCCCCAGCATTTT.

This chain uses TRBV27 with TRBJ1-2; D gene uncertain. The V end lost 0 bases, the J end lost 4 bases, and 9 bases lay between the germline ends. Germline loops: CDR1 MNHEY, CDR2 SMNVEV (reference sequence). The CDR3 runs to 14 residues. CDR3 sequence reads: CASSLSGQSYGYTF. The CDR3 DNA sequence: TGTGCCAGCAGTTTATCTGGGCAGTCCTATGGCTACACCTTC.

The CDR3 coding sequence is TGTGCCAGCAGCCACGGGGCCAACTATGGCTACACCTTC. It translates to CASSHGANYGYTF. The chain couples TRBV7-9 to TRBJ1-2; D might be TRBD1 (5 bases). Germline CDR1 is SEHNR and CDR2 is FQNEAQ (reference sequence). The germline V and J ends were trimmed by 5 bases and 2 bases, with 9 bases remaining between them. The CDR3 is 13 residues long. The full variable domain, its missing parts supplied by reference TRBV7-9 and TRBJ1-2, is DTGVSQNPRHKITKRGQNVTFRCDPISEHNRLYWYRQTLGQGPEFLTYFQNEAQLEKSRLLSDRFSAERPKGSFSTLEIQRTEQGDSAMYLCASSHGANYGYTFGSGTRLTVV.

In DNA form, the CDR3 reads TGTGCCAGCAGAGACAGGGCCCGATCCTACGAGCAGTACTTC. It codes for CASRDRARSYEQYF. This sequence joins TRBV28 and TRBJ2-7; 7 bases are a match to TRBD1. The CDR3 spans 14 residues. In germline, CDR1 is MDHEN, CDR2 SYDVKM. V shed 6 bases and J 1 base; nucleotides not matched to a gene: 6.

The chain recombines TRBV28 with TRBJ1-3; 7 bases align to TRBD1. The CDR3 covers 16 residues. Germline V gene lookup returns CDR1 MDHEN and CDR2 SYDVKM. V lost 5 bases and J lost 0; bases outside the gene matches: 7. This CDR3 is CASSVTGVLSGNTIYF. In nucleotides, the CDR3 is TGTGCCAGCAGTGTAACAGGGGTCCTCTCTGGAAACACCATATATTTT.

The chain has TRBV5-1 and TRBJ1-2; weak D call: TRBD1 (6 bases). CDR3 length: 15 residues. V was trimmed by 3 bases and J by 4 bases, leaving 16 bases between them. The V gene's germline CDR1 is SGHRS and CDR2 YFSETQ. This CDR3 is CASSSTGAQIYGYTF. The CDR3 DNA sequence: TGCGCCAGCAGCTCGACAGGCGCTCAAATCTATGGCTACACCTTC.

The chain couples TRBV2 to TRBJ2-7; TRBD2 is a possible D gene (6 bases). Germline CDR1 reads SNHLY; CDR2 reads FYNNEI. CDR3 length: 17 amino acids. V was trimmed by 8 bases and J by 2 bases, leaving 25 bases between them. CDR3 loop: CASFSNSLGLTPYEQYF. In DNA form, the CDR3 reads TGTGCCAGCTTTTCTAATTCTTTGGGACTTACCCCCTACGAGCAGTACTTC.

The chain uses TRBV7-2 and TRBJ1-2; D remains ambiguous. Germline V gene data show CDR1 as SGHTA and CDR2 as FQGNSA. The V end lost 5 bases, the J end lost 5 bases, and 9 bases lay between the germline ends. There are 12 residues in the CDR3. CDR3 DNA: TGTGCCAGCAGCAGAAGTAGTTATGGCTACACCTTC. Translating gives CASSRSSYGYTF.

This clone occurred a few times. The V and J genes are TRBV6-5 and TRBJ1-1; tentative D call: TRBD1 (5 bases). Germline CDR1 MNHEY, CDR2 SVGAGI. V was cut by 8 bases and J by 0 bases, with 10 bases left in between. The CDR3 extends over 13 amino acids. This chain's CDR3 is CASLDTLNTEAFF. The CDR3 region has the DNA TGTGCCAGCCTGGACACCTTGAACACTGAAGCTTTCTTT.

The chain combines TRBV27 with TRBJ1-6; maybe TRBD1 (6 bases). The germline V gene encodes CDR1 MNHEY and CDR2 SMNVEV (reference sequence). This CDR3 spans 17 amino acids. V was cut by 4 bases and J by 14 bases, with 27 bases left in between. The CDR3 DNA follows: TGTGCCAGCAGTTCGACGCTCCCTCCGGGACACGGGGGCACCCTCCACTTT. This encodes CASSSTLPPGHGGTLHF.

V usage is TRBV7-9 and J usage is TRBJ2-1; D may be TRBD1 (5 bases). The CDR3 sequence is 14 residues long. CDR1 is SEHNR and CDR2 is FQNEAQ in the germline V gene (reference sequence). V was pared by 2 bases and J by 4 bases, with 9 bases between. The CDR3 here is CASSLWGDYNEQFF. The CDR3, as DNA: TGTGCCAGCAGCTTATGGGGCGATTACAATGAGCAGTTCTTC.

The CDR3 bases are TGCGCCAGCAGTGGGGGTAGTGCCCCAACAGATACGCAGTATTTT. Translating gives CASSGGSAPTDTQYF. This rearrangement joins TRBV10-1 to TRBJ2-3; D gene unclear. V was cut by 4 bases and J by 3 bases, with 14 bases left in between. The CDR3 totals 15 residues. From germline, CDR1 is WNHNN and CDR2 SYGVQD (reference sequence).

This sequence joins TRBV7-8 and TRBJ1-1; no reliable D call. This CDR3 is 15 amino acids long. Germline V gene data show CDR1 as SGHVS and CDR2 as FQNEAQ. Between the trimmed V and J ends, which lost 4 bases and 4 bases, there was a span of 16 bases. CDR3 loop: CASSSQRVDSTEAFF. The CDR3 DNA reads as TGTGCCAGCAGCTCCCAGAGGGTTGATAGCACTGAAGCTTTCTTT.

This clone was counted once. V and J are TRBV6-1 and TRBJ2-7, with 8 bases aligning to TRBD2. The CDR3 runs to 15 residues. Germline values: CDR1 MNHNS, CDR2 SASEGT. V lost 1 base and J lost 0; bases outside the gene matches: 2. The CDR3 DNA reads as TGTGCCAGCAGTGAAGATAGCGGGGTCTCCTACGAGCAGTACTTC. Amino acids: CASSEDSGVSYEQYF.

The chain has TRBV28 and TRBJ1-5; D might be TRBD1 (6 bases). Trimming shortened V by 4 bases and J by 6 bases, and 10 bases separated the two germline ends. Per germline, CDR1 MDHEN and CDR2 SYDVKM. This CDR3 has 13 amino acids. CDR3 DNA sequence: TGTGCCAGCAGTTCCAACAGGGCTCAGCCCCAGCATTTT. Translating gives CASSSNRAQPQHF.

V and J are TRBV4-3 and TRBJ2-4; 7 bases are shared with TRBD1. The CDR3 is 17 residues long. J lost 0 bases, V lost 1 base, and 6 bases had no gene match. Germline CDR1 LGHNA, CDR2 YSLEER. CDR3 DNA: TGCGCCAGCAGCCAAGGGGCGACAGGGTTAGCCAAAAACATTCAGTACTTC. Translating it yields CASSQGATGLAKNIQYF.

The genes are TRBV7-2 and TRBJ1-1; D unclear. Germline CDR1 reads SGHTA; CDR2 reads FQGNSA. Trimming stripped 5 bases from V and 0 bases from J, with 10 bases between. The CDR3 is 14 residues long. The CDR3 reads CASSPPGLNTEAFF. CDR3 coding DNA: TGTGCCAGCAGCCCCCCCGGGCTGAACACTGAAGCTTTCTTT.

The chain links TRBV6-4 to TRBJ1-2, with unresolved D. The ends were cut back, 0 bases at V and 7 bases at J, with 6 bases in the middle. The germline V gene has CDR1 MRHNA and CDR2 SNTAGT. This CDR3 has 12 amino acids. The CDR3 sequence: CASSDSRAGYTF. CDR3 coding DNA: TGTGCCAGCAGTGACTCGAGGGCTGGCTACACCTTC.

The chain uses TRBV6-1 and TRBJ1-5; no firm D call. Germline V gives CDR1 MNHNS, CDR2 SASEGT. CDR3 length equals 14 residues. The ends were cut back, 1 base at V and 3 bases at J, with 7 bases in the middle. The CDR3 coding sequence is TGTGCCAGCAGTGAAGGGCAGATCAATCAGCCCCAGCATTTT. This codes for CASSEGQINQPQHF.

This CDR3 reads CAISESGGFQETQYF. The CDR3 nucleotides are TGTGCCATCAGTGAGTCGGGTGGGTTTCAAGAGACCCAGTACTTC. The V call is TRBV10-3, the J call TRBJ2-5; D is ambiguous. The germline gives CDR1 ENHRY, CDR2 SYGVKD. The V and J ends lost 0 bases and 2 bases respectively, with 10 bases between them. The CDR3 has 15 residues.

The chain joins TRBV14 to TRBJ1-5, with TRBD1 identical over 9 bases. Germline V CDR1 and CDR2: SGHDN, FVKESK. V shed 0 bases and J 5 bases; nucleotides not matched to a gene: 23. This CDR3 is 22 amino acids long. CDR3 nucleotides: TGTGCCAGCAGCCAAGAGTCAGGACAGGGGAAATATAGGACATCGCCCGATCAGCCCCAGCATTTT. Amino acids: CASSQESGQGKYRTSPDQPQHF.

The V gene is TRBV21-1, the J gene TRBJ1-5; the D call of TRBD1 is as the table states it, not checked on the DNA. TRBV21-1 is a known pseudogene. The CDR3 extends over 15 amino acids. CDR3 coding DNA: TGTGCCAGCAGGGCAGGGGAGAATAGCAATCAGCCCCAGCATTTT. The encoded protein is CASRAGENSNQPQHF.

The chain employs TRBV6-5 and TRBJ1-3; 7 nucleotides line up with TRBD1. Germline CDR1 MNHEY, CDR2 SVGAGI. The CDR3 is 14 residues long. Trimming cost V 6 bases and J 4 bases; bases outside gene matches: 6. CDR3 sequence reads: CASSTGQAGNTIYF. CDR3 in DNA: TGTGCCAGCAGCACCGGACAGGCAGGAAACACCATATATTTT.

The chain employs TRBV10-3 and TRBJ1-2, with 8 bases aligning to TRBD1. The V gene end was trimmed by 7 bases and the J gene end by 2 bases; junction bases not matched to a gene: 18. This CDR3 contains 18 residues. Germline V gene sequence: CDR1 ENHRY, CDR2 SYGVKD. CDR3 region: CAITGADPRDRKNYGYTF. For the CDR3, the DNA is TGTGCCATCACCGGAGCTGACCCGCGGGACAGGAAAAACTATGGCTACACCTTC.

The chain is built from TRBV19 and TRBJ1-2; maybe TRBD1 (6 bases). V dropped 5 bases and J dropped 4 bases, with 14 bases sitting between them. CDR3 length equals 14 residues. Germline V CDR1 and CDR2: LNHDA, SQIVND (reference sequence). This CDR3 is CASSGGGRGYGYTF. In DNA form, the CDR3 reads TGTGCCAGTAGTGGAGGGGGGCGCGGCTATGGCTACACCTTC.

The genes are TRBV7-2 and TRBJ1-1; 8 bases fit TRBD1. V dropped 1 base and J dropped 6; count of bases not matched to a gene: 10. CDR1 and CDR2 (germline): SGHTA, FQGNSA. The CDR3 has 16 amino acids. Here the CDR3 DNA reads TGTGCCAGCAGCTTAGGTCCGCCCGCGACAGGGGCTGAAGCTTTCTTT. Translating it yields CASSLGPPATGAEAFF.